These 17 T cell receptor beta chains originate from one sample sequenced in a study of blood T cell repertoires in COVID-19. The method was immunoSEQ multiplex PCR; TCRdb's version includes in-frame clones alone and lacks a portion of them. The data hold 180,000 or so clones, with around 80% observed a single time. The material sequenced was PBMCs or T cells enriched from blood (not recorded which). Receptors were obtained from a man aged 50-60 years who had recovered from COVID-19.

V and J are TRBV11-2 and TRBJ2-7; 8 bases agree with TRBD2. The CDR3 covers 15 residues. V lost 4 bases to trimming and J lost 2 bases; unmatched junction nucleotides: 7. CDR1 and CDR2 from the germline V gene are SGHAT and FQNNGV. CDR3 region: CASSSLAGITYEQYF. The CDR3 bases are TGTGCCAGCAGCTCATTAGCGGGGATCACCTACGAGCAGTACTTC.

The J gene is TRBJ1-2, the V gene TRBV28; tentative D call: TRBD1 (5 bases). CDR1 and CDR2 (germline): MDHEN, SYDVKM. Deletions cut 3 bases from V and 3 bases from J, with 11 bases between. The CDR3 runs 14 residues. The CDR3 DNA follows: TGTGCCAGCAGTTTCAGCGACAGATACTATGGCTACACCTTC. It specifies CASSFSDRYYGYTF.

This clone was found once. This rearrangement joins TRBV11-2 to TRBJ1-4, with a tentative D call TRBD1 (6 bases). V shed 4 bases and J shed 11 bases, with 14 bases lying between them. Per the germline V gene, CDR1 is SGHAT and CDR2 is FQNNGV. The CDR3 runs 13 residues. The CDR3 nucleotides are TGTGCCAGCAGCTCGCCGACAACAGGGAAACTGTTTTTT. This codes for CASSSPTTGKLFF.

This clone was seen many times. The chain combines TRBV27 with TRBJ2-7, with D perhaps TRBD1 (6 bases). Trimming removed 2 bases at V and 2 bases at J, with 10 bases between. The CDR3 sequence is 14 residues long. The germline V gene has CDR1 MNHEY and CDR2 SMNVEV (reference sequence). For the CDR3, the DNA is TGTGCCAGCAGTTTACTGGACAGAACCTACGAGCAGTACTTC. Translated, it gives CASSLLDRTYEQYF.

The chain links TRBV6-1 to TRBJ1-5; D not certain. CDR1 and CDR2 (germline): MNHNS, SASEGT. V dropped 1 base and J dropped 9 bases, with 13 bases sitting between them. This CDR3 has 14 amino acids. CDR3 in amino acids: CASSEGAGIGPQHF. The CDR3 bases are TGTGCCAGCAGTGAAGGGGCAGGCATAGGGCCCCAGCATTTT.

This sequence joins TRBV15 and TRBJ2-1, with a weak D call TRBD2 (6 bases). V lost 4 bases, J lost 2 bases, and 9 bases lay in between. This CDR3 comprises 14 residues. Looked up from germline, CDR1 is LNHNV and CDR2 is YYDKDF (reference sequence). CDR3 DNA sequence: TGTGCCACCAGCACGGGGGAGACCTACAATGAGCAGTTCTTC. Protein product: CATSTGETYNEQFF.

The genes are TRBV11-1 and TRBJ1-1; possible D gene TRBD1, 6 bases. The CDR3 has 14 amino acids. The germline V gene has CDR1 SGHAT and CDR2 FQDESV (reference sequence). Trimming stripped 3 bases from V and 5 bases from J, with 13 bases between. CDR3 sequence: CASSFQRGRTEAFF. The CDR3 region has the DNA TGTGCCAGCAGCTTCCAGCGGGGGCGGACTGAAGCTTTCTTT.

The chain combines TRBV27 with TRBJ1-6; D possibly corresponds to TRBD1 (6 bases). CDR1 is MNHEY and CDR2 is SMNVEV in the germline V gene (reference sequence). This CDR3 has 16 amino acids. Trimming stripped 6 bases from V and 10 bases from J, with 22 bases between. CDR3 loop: CASRFHEGGTQSPLHF. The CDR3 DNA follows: TGTGCCAGCAGGTTTCACGAGGGGGGGACCCAATCACCCCTCCACTTT.

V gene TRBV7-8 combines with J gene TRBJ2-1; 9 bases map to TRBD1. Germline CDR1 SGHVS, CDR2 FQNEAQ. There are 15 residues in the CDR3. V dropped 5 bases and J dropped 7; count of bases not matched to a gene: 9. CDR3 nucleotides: TGTGCCAGCAGCGGAAAACAGGGGGCGAGGAATGAGCAGTTCTTC. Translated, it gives CASSGKQGARNEQFF.

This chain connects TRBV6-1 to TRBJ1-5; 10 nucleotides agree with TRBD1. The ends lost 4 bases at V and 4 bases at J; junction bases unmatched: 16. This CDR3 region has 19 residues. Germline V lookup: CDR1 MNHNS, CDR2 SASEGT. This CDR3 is CASSGEPGTGVLPNQPQHF. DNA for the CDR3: TGTGCCAGCAGTGGGGAGCCCGGGACAGGGGTTCTCCCAAATCAGCCCCAGCATTTT.

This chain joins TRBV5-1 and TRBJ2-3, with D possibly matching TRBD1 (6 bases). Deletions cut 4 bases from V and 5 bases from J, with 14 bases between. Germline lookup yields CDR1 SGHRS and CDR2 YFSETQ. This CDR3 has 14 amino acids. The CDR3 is CASSDTQGIDTQYF. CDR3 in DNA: TGCGCCAGCAGCGATACACAGGGTATAGATACGCAGTATTTT.

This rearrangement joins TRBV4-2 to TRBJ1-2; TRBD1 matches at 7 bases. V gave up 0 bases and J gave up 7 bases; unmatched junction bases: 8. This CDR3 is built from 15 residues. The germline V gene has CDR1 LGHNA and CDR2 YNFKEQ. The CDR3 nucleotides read TGTGCCAGCAGCCAAGAGGAGGGGGCCTGGGTTGGCTACACCTTC. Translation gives CASSQEEGAWVGYTF.

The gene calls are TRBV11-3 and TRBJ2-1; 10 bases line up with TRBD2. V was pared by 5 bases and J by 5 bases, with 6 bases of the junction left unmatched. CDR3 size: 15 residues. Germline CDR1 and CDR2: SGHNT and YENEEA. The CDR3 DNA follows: TGTGCCAGCAGCCGCAGCGGGAGGGTAGACAATGAGCAGTTCTTC. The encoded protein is CASSRSGRVDNEQFF. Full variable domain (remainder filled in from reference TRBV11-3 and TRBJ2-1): EAGVVQSPRYKIIEKKQPVAFWCNPISGHNTLYWYLQNLGQGPELLIRYENEEAVDDSQLPKDRFSAERLKGVDSTLKIQPAELGDSAVYLCASSRSGRVDNEQFFGPGTRLTVL.

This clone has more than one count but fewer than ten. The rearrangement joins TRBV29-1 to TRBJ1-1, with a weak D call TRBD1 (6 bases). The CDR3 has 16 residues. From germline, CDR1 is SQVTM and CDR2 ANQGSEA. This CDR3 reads CAARRPRDTSNTEAFF. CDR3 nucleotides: TGCGCAGCCCGAAGACCCCGGGACACCTCGAACACTGAAGCTTTCTTT.

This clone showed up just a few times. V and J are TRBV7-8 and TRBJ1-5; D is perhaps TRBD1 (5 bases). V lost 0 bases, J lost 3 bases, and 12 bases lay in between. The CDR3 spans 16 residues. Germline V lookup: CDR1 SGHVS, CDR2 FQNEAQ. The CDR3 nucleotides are TGTGCCAGCAGCTTAGCGCGCAGGGAAGCCAATCAGCCCCAGCATTTT. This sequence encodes CASSLARREANQPQHF. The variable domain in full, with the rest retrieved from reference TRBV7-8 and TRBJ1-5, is GAGVSQSPRYKVAKRGQDVALRCDPISGHVSLFWYQQALGQGPEFLTYFQNEAQLDKSGLPSDRFFAERPEGSVSTLKIQRTQQEDSAVYLCASSLARREANQPQHFGDGTRLSIL.

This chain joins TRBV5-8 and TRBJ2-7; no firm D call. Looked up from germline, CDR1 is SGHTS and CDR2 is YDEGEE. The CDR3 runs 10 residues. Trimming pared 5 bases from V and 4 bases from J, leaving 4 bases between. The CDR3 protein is CASSSYEQYF. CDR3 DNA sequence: TGTGCCAGCAGTTCATACGAGCAGTACTTC.

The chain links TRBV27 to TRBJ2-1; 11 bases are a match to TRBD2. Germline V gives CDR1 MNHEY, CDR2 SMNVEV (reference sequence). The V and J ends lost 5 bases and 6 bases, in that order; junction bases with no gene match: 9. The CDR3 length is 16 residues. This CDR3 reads CASSLALAGGGNEQFF. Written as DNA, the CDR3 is TGTGCCAGCAGTCTAGCGCTAGCGGGAGGCGGCAATGAGCAGTTCTTC.